This T cell receptor (beta chain) was recorded in a study of memory CD4+ T cells and cytomegalovirus serostatus. The germline CDR1 and CDR2 sequences are SGHDT and YYEEEE. This CDR3 is 16 amino acids long. Trimming cost V 4 bases and J 4 bases, with 20 bases left between them. Profiling relied on immunoSEQ multiplex PCR, and the TCRdb table lists in-frame clones only, not all of them. The sample has about 92,000 clones, 75% to 85% seen once. The sample holds one count of this clone. Single viable CD3+CD4+CD8-CD45RO+ cells were sorted as the memory CD4+ T cells. The receptor comes from an adult in good health and CMV-seropositive. The sample comprised memory CD4+ T cells from blood. The V call is TRBV5-6, the J call TRBJ1-2; D might be TRBD1 (6 bases). DNA of the CDR3: TGTGCCAGCAGCCCCGGACGTCGGACAGCCTCCTATGGCTACACCTTC. Encoded protein: CASSPGRRTASYGYTF.